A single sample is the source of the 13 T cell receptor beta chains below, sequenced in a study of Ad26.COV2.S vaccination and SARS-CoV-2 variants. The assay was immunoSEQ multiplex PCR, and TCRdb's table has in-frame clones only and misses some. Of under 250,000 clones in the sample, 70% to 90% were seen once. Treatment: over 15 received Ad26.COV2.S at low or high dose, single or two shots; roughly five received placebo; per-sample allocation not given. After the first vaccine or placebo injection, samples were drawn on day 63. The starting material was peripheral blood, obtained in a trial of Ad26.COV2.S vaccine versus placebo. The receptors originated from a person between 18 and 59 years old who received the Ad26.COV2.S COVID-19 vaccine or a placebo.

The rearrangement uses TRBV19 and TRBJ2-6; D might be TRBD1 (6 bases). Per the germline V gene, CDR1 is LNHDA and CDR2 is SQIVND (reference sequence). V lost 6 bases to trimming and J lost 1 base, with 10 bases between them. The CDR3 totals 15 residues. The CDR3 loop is CASRWGTSGANVLTF. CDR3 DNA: TGTGCCAGTAGATGGGGGACATCTGGGGCCAACGTCCTGACTTTC.

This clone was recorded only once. CDR3 DNA sequence: TGCGCCAGCAATCCCCGGGGAGGTTCGAACACTGAAGCTTTCTTT. Residues: CASNPRGGSNTEAFF. The chain links TRBV5-1 to TRBJ1-1; D gene ambiguous. The CDR3 runs to 15 residues. The germline CDR1 and CDR2 sequences are SGHRS and YFSETQ. V was cut by 6 bases and J by 1 base, with 16 bases left in between.

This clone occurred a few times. For the CDR3, the DNA is TGTGCCATCAGTGATAAGGTGGCACCCCTCCACTTT. This sequence encodes CAISDKVAPLHF. The chain is built from TRBV10-3 and TRBJ1-6; D remains unclear. In germline, CDR1 is ENHRY, CDR2 SYGVKD. The V end was cut by 3 bases, the J end by 11 bases, with 8 bases between. The CDR3 has 12 residues.

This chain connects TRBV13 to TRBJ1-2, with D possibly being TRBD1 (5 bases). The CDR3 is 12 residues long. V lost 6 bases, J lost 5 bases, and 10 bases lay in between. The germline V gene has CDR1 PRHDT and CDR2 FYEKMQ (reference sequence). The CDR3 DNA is TGTGCCAGCAGTCAGGGAACATATGGCTACACCTTC. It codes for CASSQGTYGYTF.

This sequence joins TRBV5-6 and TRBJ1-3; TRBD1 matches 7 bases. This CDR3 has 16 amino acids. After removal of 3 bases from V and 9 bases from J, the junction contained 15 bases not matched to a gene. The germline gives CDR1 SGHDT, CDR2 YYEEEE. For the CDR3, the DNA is TGTGCCAGCAGCTCCGGGAGACAGGGTCCTCTGGGCACCATATATTTT. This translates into CASSSGRQGPLGTIYF.

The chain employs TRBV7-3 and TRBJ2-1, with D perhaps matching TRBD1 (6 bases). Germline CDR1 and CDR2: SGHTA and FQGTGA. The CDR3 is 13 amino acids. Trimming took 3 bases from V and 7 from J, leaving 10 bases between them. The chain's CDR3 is CASSFLGQNEQFF. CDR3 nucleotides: TGTGCCAGCAGCTTCCTTGGACAGAATGAGCAGTTCTTC.

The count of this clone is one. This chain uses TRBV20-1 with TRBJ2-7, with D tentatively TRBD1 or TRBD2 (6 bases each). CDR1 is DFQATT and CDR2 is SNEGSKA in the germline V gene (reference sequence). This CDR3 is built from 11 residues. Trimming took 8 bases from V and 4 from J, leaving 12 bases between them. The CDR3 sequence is CSPRGAYEQYF. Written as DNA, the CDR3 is TGCAGTCCGAGGGGGGCGTACGAGCAGTACTTC.

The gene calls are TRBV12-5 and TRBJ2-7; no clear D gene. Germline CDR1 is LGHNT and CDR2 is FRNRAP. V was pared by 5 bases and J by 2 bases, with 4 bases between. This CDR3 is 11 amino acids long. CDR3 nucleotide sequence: TGTGCTAGTGGTCTTACCTACGAGCAGTACTTC. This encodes CASGLTYEQYF.

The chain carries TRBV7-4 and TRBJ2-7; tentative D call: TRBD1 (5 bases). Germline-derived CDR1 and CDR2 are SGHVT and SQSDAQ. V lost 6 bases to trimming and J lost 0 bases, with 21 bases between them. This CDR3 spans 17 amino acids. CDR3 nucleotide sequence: TGTGCCAGCAGGGATGCACAAGGGGCTAGTAACTCCTACGAGCAGTACGTC. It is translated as CASRDAQGASNSYEQYV.

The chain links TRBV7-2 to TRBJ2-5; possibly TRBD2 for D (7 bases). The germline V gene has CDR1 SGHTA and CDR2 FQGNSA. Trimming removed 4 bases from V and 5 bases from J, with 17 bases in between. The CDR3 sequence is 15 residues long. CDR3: CASSSNPGGPETQYF. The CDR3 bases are TGTGCCAGCAGCTCAAACCCGGGGGGCCCGGAGACCCAGTACTTC.

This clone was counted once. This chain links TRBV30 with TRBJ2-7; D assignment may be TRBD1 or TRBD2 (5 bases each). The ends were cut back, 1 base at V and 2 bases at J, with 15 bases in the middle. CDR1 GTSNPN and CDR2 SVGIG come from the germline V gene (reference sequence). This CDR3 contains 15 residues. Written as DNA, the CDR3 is TGTGCCTGGAGTGATTTGGGACGTAAGACCTACGAGCAGTACTTC. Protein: CAWSDLGRKTYEQYF.

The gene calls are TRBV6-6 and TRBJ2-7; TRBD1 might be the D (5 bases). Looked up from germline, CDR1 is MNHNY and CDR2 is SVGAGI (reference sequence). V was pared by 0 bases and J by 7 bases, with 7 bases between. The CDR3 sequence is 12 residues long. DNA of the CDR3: TGTGCCAGCAGTTACTCGGGGCGTGAGCAGTACGTC. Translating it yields CASSYSGREQYV.

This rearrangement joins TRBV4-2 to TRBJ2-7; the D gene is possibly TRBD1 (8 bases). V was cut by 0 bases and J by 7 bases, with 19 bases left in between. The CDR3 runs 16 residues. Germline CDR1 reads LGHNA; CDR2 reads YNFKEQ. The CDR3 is CASSQDPGTGAGEQYF. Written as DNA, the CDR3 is TGTGCCAGCAGCCAAGATCCCGGGACAGGAGCGGGAGAGCAGTACTTC.